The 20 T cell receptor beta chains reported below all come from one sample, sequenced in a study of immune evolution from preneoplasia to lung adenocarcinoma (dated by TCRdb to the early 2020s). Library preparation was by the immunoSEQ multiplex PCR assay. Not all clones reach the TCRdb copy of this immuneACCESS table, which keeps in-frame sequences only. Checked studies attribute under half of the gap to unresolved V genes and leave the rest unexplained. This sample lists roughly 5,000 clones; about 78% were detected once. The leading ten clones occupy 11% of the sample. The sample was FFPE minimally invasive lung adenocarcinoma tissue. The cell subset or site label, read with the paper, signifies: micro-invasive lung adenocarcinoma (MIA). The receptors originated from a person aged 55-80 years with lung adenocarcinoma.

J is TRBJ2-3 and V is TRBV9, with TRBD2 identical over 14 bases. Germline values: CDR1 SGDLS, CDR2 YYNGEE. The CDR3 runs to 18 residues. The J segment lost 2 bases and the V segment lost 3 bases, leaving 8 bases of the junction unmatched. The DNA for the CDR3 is TGTGCCAGCAGCGGAGGACTAGCGGGGGGCCTCCTCACAGATACGCAGTATTTT. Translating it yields CASSGGLAGGLLTDTQYF. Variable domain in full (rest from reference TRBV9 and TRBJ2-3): DSGVTQTPKHLITATGQRVTLRCSPRSGDLSVYWYQQSLDQGLQFLIQYYNGEERAKGNILERFSAQQFPDLHSELNLSSLELGDSALYFCASSGGLAGGLLTDTQYFGPGTRLTVL.

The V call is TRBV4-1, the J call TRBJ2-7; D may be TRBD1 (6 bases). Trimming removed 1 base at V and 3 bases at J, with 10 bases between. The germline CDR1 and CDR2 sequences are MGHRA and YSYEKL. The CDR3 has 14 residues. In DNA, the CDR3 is TGCGCCAGCAGCCAAGGCAGGGGTGGCTACGAGCAGTACTTC. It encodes CASSQGRGGYEQYF.

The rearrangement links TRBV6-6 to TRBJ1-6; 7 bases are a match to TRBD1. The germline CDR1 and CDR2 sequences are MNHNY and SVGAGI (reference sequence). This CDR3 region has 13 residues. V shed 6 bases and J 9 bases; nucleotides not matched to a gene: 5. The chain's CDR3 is CASRIRDSSPLHF. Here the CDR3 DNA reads TGTGCCAGCAGGATCCGGGACAGTTCACCCCTCCACTTT.

The CDR3 loop is CASSLQGAREKLFF. In DNA, the CDR3 is TGTGCCAGCAGTTTACAGGGGGCAAGGGAAAAACTGTTTTTT. The V gene is TRBV28, the J gene TRBJ1-4; 8 bases agree with TRBD1. V lost 2 bases to trimming and J lost 8 bases; unmatched junction nucleotides: 4. The CDR3 contains 14 residues. Germline assignment: CDR1 MDHEN and CDR2 SYDVKM.

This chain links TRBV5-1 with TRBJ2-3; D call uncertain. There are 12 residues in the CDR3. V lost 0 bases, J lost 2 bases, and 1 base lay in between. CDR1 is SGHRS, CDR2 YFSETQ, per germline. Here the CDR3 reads CASSLATDTQYF. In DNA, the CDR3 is TGCGCCAGCAGCTTGGCCACAGATACGCAGTATTTT. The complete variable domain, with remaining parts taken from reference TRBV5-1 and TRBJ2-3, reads KAGVTQTPRYLIKTRGQQVTLSCSPISGHRSVSWYQQTPGQGLQFLFEYFSETQRNKGNFPGRFSGRQFSNSRSEMNVSTLELGDSALYLCASSLATDTQYFGPGTRLTVL.

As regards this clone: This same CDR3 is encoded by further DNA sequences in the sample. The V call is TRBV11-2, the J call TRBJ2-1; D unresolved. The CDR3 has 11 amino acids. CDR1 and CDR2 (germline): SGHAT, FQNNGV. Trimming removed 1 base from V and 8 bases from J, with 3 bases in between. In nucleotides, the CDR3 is TGTGCCAGCAGCTTAGGGTATGAGCAGTTCTTC. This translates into CASSLGYEQFF.

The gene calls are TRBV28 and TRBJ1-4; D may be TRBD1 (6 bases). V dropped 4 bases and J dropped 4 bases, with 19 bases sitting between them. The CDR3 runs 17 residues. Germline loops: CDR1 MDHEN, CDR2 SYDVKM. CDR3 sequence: CASSSYTQGTFNEKLFF. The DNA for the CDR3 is TGTGCCAGCAGTTCCTATACCCAGGGGACCTTTAATGAAAAACTGTTTTTT.

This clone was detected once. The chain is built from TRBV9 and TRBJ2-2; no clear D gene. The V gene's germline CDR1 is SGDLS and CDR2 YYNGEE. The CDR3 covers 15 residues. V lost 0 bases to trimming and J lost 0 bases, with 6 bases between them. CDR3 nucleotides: TGTGCCAGCAGCGTAGGAGGAACGAACACCGGGGAGCTGTTTTTT. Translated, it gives CASSVGGTNTGELFF.

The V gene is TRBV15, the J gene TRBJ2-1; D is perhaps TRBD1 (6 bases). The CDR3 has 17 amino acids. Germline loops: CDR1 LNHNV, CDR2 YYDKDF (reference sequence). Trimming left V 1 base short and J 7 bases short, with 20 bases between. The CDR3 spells CATSRVSRVSGQNEQFF. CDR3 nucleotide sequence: TGTGCCACCAGCAGAGTTTCGCGGGTTTCGGGACAAAATGAGCAGTTCTTC.

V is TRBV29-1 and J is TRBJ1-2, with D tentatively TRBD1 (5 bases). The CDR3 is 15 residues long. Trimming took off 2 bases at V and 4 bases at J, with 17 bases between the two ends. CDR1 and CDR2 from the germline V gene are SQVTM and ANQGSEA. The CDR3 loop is CSVEFFWQGAYGYTF. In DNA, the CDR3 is TGCAGCGTTGAATTCTTCTGGCAGGGTGCCTATGGCTACACCTTC.

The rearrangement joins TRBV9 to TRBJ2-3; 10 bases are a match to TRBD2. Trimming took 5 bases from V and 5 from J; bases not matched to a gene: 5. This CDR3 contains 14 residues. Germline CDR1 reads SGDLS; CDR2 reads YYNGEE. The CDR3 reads CASRSGGAVDTQYF. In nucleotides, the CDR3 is TGTGCCAGCAGAAGCGGGGGGGCCGTAGATACGCAGTATTTT.

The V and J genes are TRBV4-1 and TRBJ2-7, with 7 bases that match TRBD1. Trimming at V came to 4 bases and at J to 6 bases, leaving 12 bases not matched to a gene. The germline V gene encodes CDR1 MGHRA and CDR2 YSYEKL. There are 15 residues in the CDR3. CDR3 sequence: CASSPSLTGLGEQYF. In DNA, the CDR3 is TGCGCCAGCAGCCCTTCTCTGACAGGGCTGGGCGAGCAGTACTTC.

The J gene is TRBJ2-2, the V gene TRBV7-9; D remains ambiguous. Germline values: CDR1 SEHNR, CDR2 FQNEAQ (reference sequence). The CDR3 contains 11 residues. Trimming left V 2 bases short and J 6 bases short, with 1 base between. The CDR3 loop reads CASSLSGELFF. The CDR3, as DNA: TGTGCCAGCAGCTTATCCGGGGAGCTGTTTTTT.

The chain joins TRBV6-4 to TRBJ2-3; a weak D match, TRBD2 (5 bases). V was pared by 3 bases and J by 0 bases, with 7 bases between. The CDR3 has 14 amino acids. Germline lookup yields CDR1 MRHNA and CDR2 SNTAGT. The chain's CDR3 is CASSEGGSTDTQYF. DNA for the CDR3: TGTGCCAGCAGTGAAGGCGGGAGCACAGATACGCAGTATTTT.

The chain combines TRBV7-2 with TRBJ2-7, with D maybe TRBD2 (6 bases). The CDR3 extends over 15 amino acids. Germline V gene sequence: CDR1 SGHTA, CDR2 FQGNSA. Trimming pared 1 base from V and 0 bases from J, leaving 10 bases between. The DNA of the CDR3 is TGTGCCAGCAGCTTAGTACGGGGGAGCTCCTACGAGCAGTACTTC. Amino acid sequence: CASSLVRGSSYEQYF.

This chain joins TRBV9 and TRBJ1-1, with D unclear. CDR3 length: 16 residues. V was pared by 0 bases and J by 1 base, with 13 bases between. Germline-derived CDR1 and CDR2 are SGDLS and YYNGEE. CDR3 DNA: TGTGCCAGCAGCGTAGGGGCGGATATTGGGAACACTGAAGCTTTCTTT. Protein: CASSVGADIGNTEAFF.

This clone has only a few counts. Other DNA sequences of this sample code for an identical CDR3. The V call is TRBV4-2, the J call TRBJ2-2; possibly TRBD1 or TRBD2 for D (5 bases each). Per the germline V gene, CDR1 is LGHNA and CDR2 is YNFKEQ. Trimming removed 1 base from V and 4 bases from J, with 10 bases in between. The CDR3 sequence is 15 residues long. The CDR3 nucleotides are TGTGCCAGCAGCCAAGTGAGGGGTGGCACCGGGGAGCTGTTTTTT. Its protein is CASSQVRGGTGELFF.

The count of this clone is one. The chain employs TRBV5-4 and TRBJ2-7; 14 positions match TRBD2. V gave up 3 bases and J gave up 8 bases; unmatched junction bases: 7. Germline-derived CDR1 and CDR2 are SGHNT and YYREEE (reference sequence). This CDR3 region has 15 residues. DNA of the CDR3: TGTGCCAGCAGCTCCGGGGGACTAGCGGGGGAAAAGCAGTACTTC. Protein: CASSSGGLAGEKQYF.

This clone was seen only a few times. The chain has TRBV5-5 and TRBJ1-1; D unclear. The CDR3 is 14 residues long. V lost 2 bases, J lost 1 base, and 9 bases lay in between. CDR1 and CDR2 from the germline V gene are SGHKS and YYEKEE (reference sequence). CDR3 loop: CASSFEGTNTEAFF. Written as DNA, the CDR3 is TGTGCCAGCAGCTTCGAGGGCACGAACACTGAAGCTTTCTTT.

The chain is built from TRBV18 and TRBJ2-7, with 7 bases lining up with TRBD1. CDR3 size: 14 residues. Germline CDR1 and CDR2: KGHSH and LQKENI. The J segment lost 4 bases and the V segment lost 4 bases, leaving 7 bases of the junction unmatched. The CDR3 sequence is CASSRSGTAYEQYF. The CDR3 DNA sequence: TGTGCCAGCTCACGTTCCGGGACAGCTTACGAGCAGTACTTC. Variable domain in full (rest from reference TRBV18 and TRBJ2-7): NAGVMQNPRHLVRRRGQEARLRCSPMKGHSHVYWYRQLPEEGLKFMVYLQKENIIDESGMPKERFSAEFPKEGPSILRIQQVVRGDSAAYFCASSRSGTAYEQYFGPGTRLTVT.